What follows is one T cell receptor beta chain and its context. This specimen belongs to a study of cytomegalovirus exposure and HLA in healthy donors. The PCR had 60 Vbeta and 13 Jbeta primers. Libraries were prepared by immunoSEQ multiplex PCR; TCRdb keeps only in-frame clonotypes and omits some of them. The sample contains 100,000 or so clones, around 75% of which appear only once. CDR1 is PRHDT and CDR2 is FYEKMQ in the germline V gene (reference sequence). The CDR3 is 17 amino acids. Trimming took 5 bases from V and 2 from J; bases not matched to a gene: 13. The receptor was isolated from a man younger than 45 in good health and CMV-seropositive. The chain has TRBV13 and TRBJ2-3; TRBD2 agrees at 7 bases. The sequencing sample was made of PBMCs. CDR3 DNA sequence: TGTGCCAGCAGCCCATCCCCCCCGGGGGGTCTCACAGATACGCAGTATTTT. Encoded protein: CASSPSPPGGLTDTQYF.